One sample yielded the 24 T cell receptor beta chains listed below, sequenced in a study of shared clonotypes between healthy human individuals. Repertoires were generated with immunoSEQ multiplex PCR, while TCRdb's copy carries only in-frame clones and drops some. There are roughly 2,300,000 clones in the sample; 85% to 95% occur only once, and 0.37% lies in the top ten. Sequences were obtained from naive CD4+ T cells from PBMCs. Specified subset: CD45RA+ positively selected. The receptors were sampled from a man younger than 35 in good health. Some clones in this sample may be carry-over from other donors' samples.

The rearrangement joins TRBV5-6 to TRBJ1-3, with TRBD1 matching over 10 bases. In germline, CDR1 is SGHDT, CDR2 YYEEEE. With 4 bases clipped from V and 6 bases from J, the junction kept 4 bases outside the gene matches. The CDR3 totals 14 residues. The CDR3 reads CASSRTGGVNTIYF. The CDR3 nucleotides are TGTGCCAGCAGCCGGACAGGGGGAGTAAACACCATATATTTT.

The J gene is TRBJ2-3, the V gene TRBV11-1; D possibly corresponds to TRBD2 (6 bases). The CDR3 runs 16 residues. Germline assignment: CDR1 SGHAT and CDR2 FQDESV (reference sequence). V was pared by 4 bases and J by 0 bases, with 14 bases between. CDR3 residues: CASSSRAGLSTDTQYF. The CDR3 DNA is TGTGCCAGCAGCTCCAGGGCGGGGCTTAGCACAGATACGCAGTATTTT.

The V and J genes are TRBV23-1 and TRBJ2-1; the match to TRBD2 covers 10 bases. TRBV23-1 is given ORF status, its function remaining uncertain. This CDR3 has 16 amino acids. After removal of 8 bases from V and 8 bases from J, the junction contained 15 bases not matched to a gene. CDR3 amino acids: CASPRASGSKVYEQFF. For the CDR3, the DNA is TGCGCCAGCCCCCGGGCTAGCGGGAGTAAAGTCTATGAGCAGTTCTTC.

The chain is built from TRBV11-2 and TRBJ1-1; 8 bases are a match to TRBD1. Germline V gene sequence: CDR1 SGHAT, CDR2 FQNNGV. This CDR3 spans 16 amino acids. J gave up 5 bases and V 1 base, and 9 bases lay outside the gene matches. For the CDR3, the DNA is TGTGCCAGCAGCTTAGTGGGCCAGGGGGCGAGGACTGAAGCTTTCTTT. Encoded protein: CASSLVGQGARTEAFF. The full variable domain, with the rest looked up from reference TRBV11-2 and TRBJ1-1, is EAGVAQSPRYKIIEKRQSVAFWCNPISGHATLYWYQQILGQGPKLLIQFQNNGVVDDSQLPKDRFSAERLKGVDSTLKIQPAKLEDSAVYLCASSLVGQGARTEAFFGQGTRLTVV.

J is TRBJ2-7 and V is TRBV7-9, with a possible D match to TRBD1 (6 bases). Germline-derived CDR1 and CDR2 are SEHNR and FQNEAQ (reference sequence). V was pared by 5 bases and J by 5 bases, with 25 bases between. This CDR3 has 17 residues. The CDR3 sequence: CASSQPGTSQGSNEQYF. For the CDR3, the DNA is TGTGCCAGCAGCCAGCCTGGAACATCCCAGGGGAGCAACGAGCAGTACTTC.

Comment on this clone: Other DNA sequences in this specimen translate into the identical CDR3. The chain links TRBV5-1 to TRBJ1-4; D not certain. The germline V gene has CDR1 SGHRS and CDR2 YFSETQ. V was cut by 1 base and J by 0 bases, with 4 bases left in between. CDR3 size: 14 residues. The CDR3 loop is CASSLRPTNEKLFF. The CDR3 nucleotides are TGCGCCAGCAGCTTGCGCCCAACTAATGAAAAACTGTTTTTT.

This clone appeared a single time. The same CDR3 is also encoded by other DNA sequences in this sample. V is TRBV29-1 and J is TRBJ2-3, with 7 bases lining up with TRBD1. Germline CDR1 is SQVTM and CDR2 is ANQGSEA. V lost 6 bases and J lost 3; bases outside the gene matches: 3. The CDR3 has 12 amino acids. The chain's CDR3 is CSVDRATDTQYF. The CDR3 DNA reads as TGCAGCGTAGACAGGGCGACAGATACGCAGTATTTT.

This chain uses TRBV18 with TRBJ2-2; 8 nucleotides line up with TRBD1. CDR1 is KGHSH, CDR2 LQKENI, per germline. The CDR3 consists of 16 residues. The trim removed 6 bases at V and 1 base at J, leaving 7 bases unmatched. The CDR3 here is CASSRNRGMNTGELFF. DNA of the CDR3: TGTGCCAGCTCGCGAAACAGGGGGATGAACACCGGGGAGCTGTTTTTT.

The chain carries TRBV2 and TRBJ1-4; no clear D. The V end was cut by 5 bases, the J end by 8 bases, with 12 bases between. This CDR3 has 13 amino acids. Germline values: CDR1 SNHLY, CDR2 FYNNEI. CDR3 in DNA: TGTGCCAGCAGTACGCGAAGGGAAGAAAAACTGTTTTTT. Its translation is CASSTRREEKLFF.

The V gene is TRBV6-5, the J gene TRBJ1-2; possible D gene TRBD1, 6 bases. This CDR3 is 13 amino acids long. Trimming took 5 bases from V and 4 from J, leaving 11 bases between them. Germline V gene data show CDR1 as MNHEY and CDR2 as SVGAGI. The CDR3 is CASSRGPVYGYTF. CDR3 in DNA: TGTGCCAGCAGTCGGGGGCCTGTCTATGGCTACACCTTC.

About this clone: The sample contains more than one DNA sequence encoding this CDR3. The rearrangement links TRBV18 to TRBJ2-7; 10 bases are a match to TRBD2. The J segment lost 3 bases and the V segment lost 6 bases, leaving 5 bases of the junction unmatched. CDR1 is KGHSH, CDR2 LQKENI, per germline. The CDR3 spans 14 residues. The CDR3 DNA reads TGTGCCAGCTCCCCTACTAGCGGGGACTACGAGCAGTACTTC. It translates to CASSPTSGDYEQYF.

V is TRBV7-9 and J is TRBJ2-2; 8 positions agree with TRBD2. CDR1 and CDR2 from the germline V gene are SEHNR and FQNEAQ (reference sequence). The CDR3 has 16 amino acids. Trimming took 7 bases from V and 2 from J; bases not matched to a gene: 9. CDR3 nucleotide sequence: TGTGCCAGCACCCCCCGGGGACTAGTAAACACCGGGGAGCTGTTTTTT. Protein product: CASTPRGLVNTGELFF.

V gene TRBV9 combines with J gene TRBJ2-1; 14 nucleotides align to TRBD2. The CDR3 extends over 17 amino acids. Per the germline V gene, CDR1 is SGDLS and CDR2 is YYNGEE. Germline trimming cut 2 bases from V and 6 bases from J; bases unmatched to any gene: 7. The CDR3 DNA reads as TGTGCCAGCAGCGTGGGACTAGCGGGAGCATCTTCCAATGAGCAGTTCTTC. Translation: CASSVGLAGASSNEQFF.

This clone was seen a single time. The CDR3 bases are TGTGCCAGCAGCCTAGTAGCGAAGAGCTCCTACAATGAGCAGTTCTTC. Protein: CASSLVAKSSYNEQFF. This sequence joins TRBV7-2 and TRBJ2-1; TRBD2 might be the D (5 bases). Deletions cut 5 bases from V and 0 bases from J, with 14 bases between. Germline V gives CDR1 SGHTA, CDR2 FQGNSA. CDR3 length equals 16 residues.

The chain is built from TRBV7-9 and TRBJ2-3; TRBD1 aligns across 7 bases. Germline CDR1 is SEHNR and CDR2 is FQNEAQ (reference sequence). V shed 3 bases, J shed 7 bases, and the junction held 4 bases outside the gene matches. The CDR3 loop spans 13 amino acids. CDR3 residues: CASSLDRRYTQYF. DNA of the CDR3: TGTGCCAGCAGCTTGGACAGGCGATATACGCAGTATTTT.

The chain is built from TRBV5-1 and TRBJ1-1; TRBD1 is a possible D gene (5 bases). Trimming removed 1 base at V and 0 bases at J, with 10 bases between. Germline V CDR1 and CDR2: SGHRS, YFSETQ. This CDR3 has 15 amino acids. The CDR3 DNA sequence: TGCGCCAGCAGCTTGACAGGACTAATGAACACTGAAGCTTTCTTT. Residues: CASSLTGLMNTEAFF.

This CDR3 reads CASSLAPGQGEQPQHF. Here the CDR3 DNA reads TGTGCCAGCAGCCTTGCCCCGGGACAGGGCGAACAGCCCCAGCATTTT. The V gene is TRBV7-2, the J gene TRBJ1-5; 9 bases line up with TRBD1. The V gene's germline CDR1 is SGHTA and CDR2 FQGNSA. The CDR3 has 16 amino acids. V was pared by 5 bases and J by 7 bases, with 12 bases of the junction left unmatched.

This rearrangement joins TRBV30 to TRBJ1-1, with unresolved D. This CDR3 region has 13 residues. Germline-derived CDR1 and CDR2 are GTSNPN and SVGIG (reference sequence). V was trimmed by 4 bases and J by 1 base, leaving 10 bases between them. CDR3 in DNA: TGTGCCTGGAATAAGGGAGGGAACACTGAAGCTTTCTTT. It yields the protein CAWNKGGNTEAFF.

The chain combines TRBV10-3 with TRBJ1-5; D is possibly TRBD1 (5 bases). V lost 0 bases, J lost 3 bases, and 12 bases lay in between. The CDR3 runs 16 residues. The germline V gene encodes CDR1 ENHRY and CDR2 SYGVKD. The CDR3 reads CAISESGVRDNQPQHF. The CDR3 nucleotides read TGTGCCATCAGTGAGTCGGGGGTTCGGGACAATCAGCCCCAGCATTTT.

The chain combines TRBV27 with TRBJ2-7, with TRBD2 identical over 8 bases. With 9 bases clipped from V and 2 bases from J, the junction kept 3 bases outside the gene matches. This CDR3 has 12 residues. Germline lookup yields CDR1 MNHEY and CDR2 SMNVEV (reference sequence). The CDR3 nucleotides are TGTGCCAGTGGAGCGGGAGCCTACGAGCAGTACTTC. Its translation is CASGAGAYEQYF.

This chain's CDR3 is CASSLRTGTYNEQFF. In DNA form, the CDR3 reads TGTGCCAGCAGCCTACGGACGGGAACCTACAATGAGCAGTTCTTC. V gene TRBV5-4 combines with J gene TRBJ2-1; the D gene is possibly TRBD2 (5 bases). Trimming pared 4 bases from V and 2 bases from J, leaving 13 bases between. In germline, CDR1 is SGHNT, CDR2 YYREEE (reference sequence). The length of the CDR3 is 15 residues.

Comments on this clone: This sample also contains other DNA sequences that code for the same CDR3. This chain uses TRBV11-2 with TRBJ2-1; no definite D call. Trimming left V 1 base short and J 0 bases short, with 7 bases between. Germline V lookup: CDR1 SGHAT, CDR2 FQNNGV. CDR3 length equals 15 residues. The CDR3 bases are TGTGCCAGCAGCTTAGTGCGGAACTCCTACAATGAGCAGTTCTTC. This encodes CASSLVRNSYNEQFF.

The CDR3 region has the DNA TGTGCCAGCAGCGTAGAGTCGGGAGGGCAGTTTACGCAGTATTTT. It codes for CASSVESGGQFTQYF. The chain couples TRBV9 to TRBJ2-3, with 8 bases aligning to TRBD2. The CDR3 loop spans 15 amino acids. Germline CDR1 SGDLS, CDR2 YYNGEE. With V trimmed by 0 bases and J by 8 bases, 8 bases remained unmatched.

The CDR3, as DNA: TGTGCCAGCAGCCCCTCTACCAACCCGGGACAGGGGCCCGCGAACTACAATGAGCAGTTCTTC. Translating gives CASSPSTNPGQGPANYNEQFF. The V gene is TRBV7-3, the J gene TRBJ2-1; 10 positions agree with TRBD1. The CDR3 consists of 21 residues. Unmatched junction bases numbered 22, after V lost 5 bases and J lost 3 bases. The germline CDR1 and CDR2 sequences are SGHTA and FQGTGA. The whole variable domain, filled in from reference TRBV7-3 and TRBJ2-1, reads GAGVSQTPSNKVTEKGKYVELRCDPISGHTALYWYRQSLGQGPEFLIYFQGTGAADDSGLPNDRFFAVRPEGSVSTLKIQRTERGDSAVYLCASSPSTNPGQGPANYNEQFFGPGTRLTVL.